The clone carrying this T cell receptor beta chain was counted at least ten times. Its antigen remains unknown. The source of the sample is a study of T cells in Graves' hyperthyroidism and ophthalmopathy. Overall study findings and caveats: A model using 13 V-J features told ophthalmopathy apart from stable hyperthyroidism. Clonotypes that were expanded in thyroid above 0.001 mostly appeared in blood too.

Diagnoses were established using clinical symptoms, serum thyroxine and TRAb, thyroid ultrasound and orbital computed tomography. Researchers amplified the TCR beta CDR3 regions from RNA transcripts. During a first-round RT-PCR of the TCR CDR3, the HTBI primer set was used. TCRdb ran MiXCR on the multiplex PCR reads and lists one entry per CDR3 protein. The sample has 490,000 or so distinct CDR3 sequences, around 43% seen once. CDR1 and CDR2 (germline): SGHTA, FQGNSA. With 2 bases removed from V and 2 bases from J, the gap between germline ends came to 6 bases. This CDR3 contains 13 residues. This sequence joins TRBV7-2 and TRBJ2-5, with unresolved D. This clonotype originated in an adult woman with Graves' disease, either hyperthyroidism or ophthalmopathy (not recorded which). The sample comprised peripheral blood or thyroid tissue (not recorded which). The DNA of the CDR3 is TGTGCCAGCAGCTTAATGCTACAAGAGACCCAGTACTTC. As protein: CASSLMLQETQYF.